Here is one TCR beta chain with its context. No cognate antigen has been identified for it. Base quality data are lacking; no much larger clone is found one base away. This entry is derived from a study of shared clonotypes between healthy human individuals (dated by TCRdb to about 2020). Study-wide context: A few men and two women, aged 18 to 49 years, made up the cohort. For each donor, CD4 naive and CD4 memory were each given three plates, CD8 naive was given two plates, and CD8 memory was given one plate. The study deeply sequenced blood TCR repertoires of five healthy adults to estimate repertoire size and the extent of clonotype sharing between individuals. To increase sequencing depth and limit assay-specific biases, TCR repertoire library preparation and sequencing were carried out by different laboratories using diverse techniques. Between about 0.85 and 10 billion PBMCs per donor were obtained by leukapheresis. General findings and caveats noted by the study authors: Sharing across a handful of donors was observed for about 4.8% of naive CD4, about 4% of naive CD8, about 2.3% of memory CD4, and around 0.44% of memory CD8 clonotypes. Incomplete sequencing was indicated by rarefaction of sorted-subset datasets, despite the large sequencing depth. Larger estimated clonotype richness was generally found for naive subsets than for memory subsets. Pairwise subsampling indicated that sequencing depth was expected to affect the degree of clonotype sharing among donors. Because the study included only a small number of donors, the genetic and exposure-history diversity represented was limited. Sampling was limited to blood, and TCR repertoires in tissue likely differ from TCR repertoires in blood. Compared with non-shared clonotypes, the clonotypes found in all four sorted-subset donors had higher generation probabilities.

CD8 naive samples consisted of CD45RO-negative cells that were positively selected for CCR7, yielding a CD45RA+CCR7+ population without TemRA cells. Healthy HIV-negative adults with no recently reported acute infections or vaccinations were included as donors. Only Caucasian adults living in Nashville, Tennessee, USA were represented among the donors. After blood collection by leukapheresis, PBMCs were isolated using Ficoll-Histopaque density gradient centrifugation and then cryopreserved in the vapor phase of liquid nitrogen. Analytical flow cytometry was used to check the purity and quantity of every magnetically sorted T cell population. Each sorted fraction had its genomic DNA isolated and then quantified by UV absorbance on a Nanodrop 2000c. TCR CDR3 regions were amplified from genomic DNA by multiplex PCR using the deep immunoSEQ assay. Extracted genomic DNA from each cell subset was distributed evenly across all wells of several immunoSEQ 96-well plates, and each plate was treated as a replicate. For sorted subsets, each replicate PCR was loaded with roughly 190 ng genomic DNA, equivalent to about 30,000 T cell genomes. The purified libraries were quantified using a Qubit 3.0 fluorometer, sized with a Bioanalyzer 2100, and then quantified again using the KAPA Library Quantification kit. A separate single-read 150-cycle Illumina NextSeq 550 flow cell was used to sequence each immunoSEQ 96-well plate. The source study handled its data this way. Because the immunoSEQ output held only junctional sequences and lacked quality scores, the filtering could not match the filtering applied to full-length reads. Sequences were annotated with PyIR, a Python wrapper for IgBLAST v1.9, and V/J genes and CDR3 were assigned using IMGT germline references. Reads with weak V/J assignments (E-value above 1e-6), missing CDR3, stop codons, out-of-frame junctions, or ambiguous translated residues were removed. A V3J clonotype was defined by an identical inferred V gene, J gene, and CDR3 amino acid sequence. Percentage overlap between repertoires was computed as shared unique clonotypes divided by the size of the smaller repertoire. Richness of each repertoire was evaluated using RTK rarefaction, the Chao1 estimator, and Recon v2.1 estimates of unobserved clonotypes. OLGA was used to compute generation probabilities for all TCRbeta clonotypes that the gDNA method yielded from several donors. TCRdb limited this immuneACCESS table to in-frame rearrangements with V and J called. A share of clones is missing; checked studies link under half to unresolved V genes, and the rest is unexplained. Clonal size and the V and J genes are those of that table, whereas D and trimming came from the DNA. The sample table shows roughly 590,000 clones, and about 95% are seen once. The ten largest clones add up to around 0.11% of the sample.

Germline trimming: 0 bases from V, 4 bases from J; junction bases outside gene matches: 4. The germline V gene (reference sequence) yields MNHEY for CDR1 and SMNVEV for CDR2. The CDR3 runs 15 residues from the cysteine to the phenylalanine. Kept here is only the CDR3 DNA, which spans 45 bases and is read in frame from base 1. The sequencing sample was made of naive CD8+ T cells sorted from blood. Interpreted using the paper, the cell subset or site label stands for: CD45RA+CCR7+. This sequence uses TRBV27 and TRBJ2-5; TRBD1 aligns with 8 central bases. The receptor's source is a woman in her 30s in good health. The CDR3 loop reads CASSLSATGVETQYF. The bases read TGTGCCAGCAGTTTATCGGCGACAGGGGTAGAGACCCAGTACTTC.